This is a list of T cell receptor beta chains from one sample in a study of blood T cell repertoires in COVID-19. The assay was immunoSEQ multiplex PCR, and TCRdb's table has in-frame clones only and misses some. The data contain about 200,000 clones, 88% of them singletons. The specimen sequenced was peripheral blood. The receptors here all came from a man aged 45 to 65 with COVID-19, enrolled during active disease. Each CDR3 is given with its conserved first and last residue. The D gene is left open where the match is weak. Some rows mark clone size as missing; the rest say once, few, many or name a class of expanded clone.

j_call | v_call | d_call | clone_size | cdr3_nt | cdr3_aa
TRBJ2-7 | TRBV5-1 | . | . | TGCGCCAGCAGCTTGGGGCAGGGAAGGGCCTCCTACGAGCAGTACTTC | CASSLGQGRASYEQYF
TRBJ2-5 | TRBV7-8 | TRBD2 | . | TGTGCCAGCAGCTTAAACCGGGAGGCTAGTTTTTGGACCCAGTACTTC | CASSLNREASFWTQYF
TRBJ2-6 | TRBV24-1 | . | . | TGTGCCACCAGTGATTTATCGGCTGGGGCCAACGTCCTGACTTTC | CATSDLSAGANVLTF
TRBJ1-1 | TRBV18 | . | . | TGTGCCAGCTCACCATTAGGCGGGGGAGCGAGGGACACTGAAGCTTTCTTT | CASSPLGGGARDTEAFF
TRBJ1-6 | TRBV18 | TRBD1 | . | TGTGCCAGCTCGGGGGACAGGGGTCGGAATTCACCCCTCCACTTT | CASSGDRGRNSPLHF
TRBJ1-4 | TRBV10-2 | TRBD1 | . | TGCGCCAGCAGTGAATCCACCGGGACAGGGCGGTGGCGAGAAAAACTGTTTTTT | CASSESTGTGRWREKLFF
TRBJ2-5 | TRBV20-1 | TRBD2 | . | TGCAGTGCTAGTGGGGCTAGCGGTGGGGAGGAGACCCAGTACTTC | CSASGASGGEETQYF
TRBJ2-1 | TRBV7-9 | TRBD2 | . | TGTGCCAGCAGCCCAAGGTCAGGACTAGCGGGAGGGCCGAATGAGCAGTTCTTC | CASSPRSGLAGGPNEQFF
TRBJ2-1 | TRBV20-1 | TRBD2 | . | TGCAGTGCTAGTCGACTAGCGGGGGACGGTGAGCAGTTCTTC | CSASRLAGDGEQFF
TRBJ2-6 | TRBV27 | TRBD2 | . | TGTGCCAGCAGCCGATTTTGGGGGGGACTTAAGAGCTCTGGGGCCAACGTCCTGACTTTC | CASSRFWGGLKSSGANVLTF
TRBJ2-3 | TRBV25-1 | TRBD1 | . | TGTGCCAGCAGAGACAGGGACACAGATACGCAGTATTTT | CASRDRDTDTQYF
TRBJ1-1 | TRBV11-2 | TRBD1 | . | TGTGCCAGCAGCTTAGTCATGGGACAGCCGAACACTGAAGCTTTCTTT | CASSLVMGQPNTEAFF
TRBJ2-5 | TRBV3-1/TRBV3-2 | . | few | TGTGCCAGCAGCCAAGAGGCAGTAGAGACCCAGTACTTC | CASSQEAVETQYF
TRBJ1-1 | TRBV3-1/TRBV3-2 | TRBD1 | . | TGTGCCAGCAGCTCACGACAGGGCGCCAACACTGAAGCTTTCTTT | CASSSRQGANTEAFF
TRBJ2-5 | TRBV7-3 | . | . | TGTGCCAGCAGCTTATCGGGTCTGGAGATGGAGACCCAGTACTTC | CASSLSGLEMETQYF
TRBJ2-1 | TRBV5-4 | . | . | TGTGCCAGCAGCTCAGATAGCCTTACCTACAATGAGCAGTTCTTC | CASSSDSLTYNEQFF
TRBJ1-2 | TRBV7-3 | TRBD1 | . | TGTGCCAGCAGCTCGCGGACAGGAAATGGCTACACCTTC | CASSSRTGNGYTF
TRBJ1-2 | TRBV3-1/TRBV3-2 | . | . | TGTGCCAGCAGCCCGGACAGAAGCAACTATGGCTACACCTTC | CASSPDRSNYGYTF
TRBJ2-5 | TRBV5-6 | . | . | TGTGCCAGCAGCCATACACAGGGACCCCAAGAGACCCAGTACTTC | CASSHTQGPQETQYF
TRBJ2-1 | TRBV9 | TRBD2 | . | TGTGCCAGCGAAAGCGGGAGCCCCTACAATGAGCAGTTCTTC | CASESGSPYNEQFF
TRBJ1-1 | TRBV4-2 | . | . | TGTGCCAGCAGCCAAGTTGGGCGGGTGCTTAACACTGAAGCTTTCTTT | CASSQVGRVLNTEAFF
TRBJ1-1 | TRBV5-1 | . | . | TGCGCCAGCAGCTTGGCCGTAGAGGCCACTGAAGCTTTCTTT | CASSLAVEATEAFF
TRBJ2-7 | TRBV18 | TRBD1 | medium-sized | TGTGCCAGCTCACCGGACAGGGGGCTCAACGAGCAGTACTTC | CASSPDRGLNEQYF
TRBJ1-2 | TRBV6-6 | TRBD1 | . | TGTGCCACAAACCAGGGGGACTATGGCTACACCTTC | CATNQGDYGYTF
TRBJ1-1 | TRBV2 | . | . | TGTGCCAGCAGTGAAGCGCAGGGAACGAACTTTGAAGCTTTCTTT | CASSEAQGTNFEAFF
TRBJ2-3 | TRBV11-1 | . | . | TGTGCCAGCAGCCTAAAACAGAGCACAGATACGCAGTATTTT | CASSLKQSTDTQYF
TRBJ2-1 | TRBV5-1 | TRBD2 | . | TGCGCCAGCACCATCTCTTATAGCGGGAGTCACAATGAGCAGTTCTTC | CASTISYSGSHNEQFF
TRBJ2-7 | TRBV7-9 | TRBD2 | . | TGTGCCAGCAGCTTCTCGCGGGGCGGGGGAACCTACGAGCAGTACTTC | CASSFSRGGGTYEQYF
TRBJ2-7 | TRBV7-8 | . | . | TGTGCCAGCAGCCCCAAATACGAGCAGTACTTC | CASSPKYEQYF
TRBJ2-3 | TRBV6-5 | . | . | TGTGCCAGCAGCCAGCCGGGACACCCCACAGATACGCAGTATTTT | CASSQPGHPTDTQYF
TRBJ2-1 | TRBV6-9 | TRBD2 | . | TGTGCCAGCAGTATCAGCCCTCTAGGTAGCGGGAGCTCGAGTAACAATGAGCAGTTCTTC | CASSISPLGSGSSSNNEQFF
TRBJ2-4 | TRBV19 | TRBD1 | . | TGTGCCAGTACCGGGACAGGGGGCTTCAAAAACATTCAGTACTTC | CASTGTGGFKNIQYF
TRBJ2-7 | TRBV19 | . | once | TGTGCCAGTAGTATAGACACACTCAACTCTGGACTCTACGAGCAGTACTTC | CASSIDTLNSGLYEQYF
TRBJ1-2 | TRBV7-8 | . | . | TGTGCCAGCAGCTTAGGGAAAAGGGGTTTCAAAGCTAACTATGGCTACACCTTC | CASSLGKRGFKANYGYTF
TRBJ2-2 | TRBV5-6 | TRBD2 | . | TGTGCCAGCAGCATTAGACTAGCGGGGGGCACCGGGGAGCTGTTTTTT | CASSIRLAGGTGELFF
TRBJ1-5 | TRBV18 | . | . | TGTGCCAGCTCACCCCAGGGTATCGGCAATCAGCCCCAGCATTTT | CASSPQGIGNQPQHF
TRBJ2-2 | TRBV27 | TRBD1 | . | TGTGCCAGCAGTGGGACAGGACGAGGCACCGGGGAGCTGTTTTTT | CASSGTGRGTGELFF
TRBJ2-5 | TRBV11-2 | . | . | TGTGCCAGCAGACGAATTGTAGGGGCCCAAGAGACCCAGTACTTC | CASRRIVGAQETQYF
TRBJ2-7 | TRBV7-6 | . | . | TGTGCCAGCAGCTTAGCGCAGGGCGGGGAATCCTACGAGCAGTACTTC | CASSLAQGGESYEQYF
TRBJ1-4 | TRBV28 | TRBD1 | . | TGTGCCAGCAGTCCCCCTGTAGGGGGCGGTGAAAAACTGTTTTTT | CASSPPVGGGEKLFF
TRBJ1-6 | TRBV4-2 | . | . | TGTGCCAGCAGCCAAGACCGACAGGTTGGGGCAGGGGTTTGGCCCCTCCACTTT | CASSQDRQVGAGVWPLHF